The 5 T cell receptor beta chains presented below share a single source sample, sequenced in a study of blood T cell repertoires in COVID-19. Here immunoSEQ multiplex PCR was the method, and the copy in TCRdb shows in-frame clones only, minus some. The sample contains 110,000 or so clones, roughly nine tenths of which appear only once. The sample taken for sequencing was peripheral blood. The receptors originated from a man aged 65-85 years who had recovered from COVID-19.

The rearrangement uses TRBV10-1 and TRBJ2-7; a possible D gene is TRBD1 (5 bases). The germline gives CDR1 WNHNN, CDR2 SYGVQD (reference sequence). Trimming stripped 0 bases from V and 3 bases from J, with 15 bases between. CDR3 length: 16 amino acids. The CDR3 region is CASSESKLGQGYEQYF. As DNA, the CDR3 is TGCGCCAGCAGTGAGTCGAAACTCGGGCAGGGCTACGAGCAGTACTTC.

J is TRBJ2-7 and V is TRBV7-2; D perhaps matches TRBD1 (6 bases). From germline, CDR1 is SGHTA and CDR2 FQGNSA. Trimming took 2 bases from V and 2 from J, leaving 16 bases between them. The CDR3 covers 16 residues. CDR3 sequence reads: CASSLQLDSRPYEQYF. The CDR3, as DNA: TGTGCCAGCAGCTTACAATTGGACAGTCGTCCCTACGAGCAGTACTTC. The full variable domain, with the rest looked up from reference TRBV7-2 and TRBJ2-7, is GAGVSQSPSNKVTEKGKDVELRCDPISGHTALYWYRQSLGQGLEFLIYFQGNSAPDKSGLPSDRFSAERTGGSVSTLTIQRTQQEDSAVYLCASSLQLDSRPYEQYFGPGTRLTVT.

Notes on this clone: This sample also contains other DNA sequences that code for the same CDR3. CDR3 in DNA: TGTGCCAGCAGCTTAGGGGGAGGGAGAGCTTTAGATGAGCAGTTCTTC. Translated: CASSLGGGRALDEQFF. The V call is TRBV7-6, the J call TRBJ2-1, with 7 positions matching TRBD2. The CDR3 spans 16 residues. CDR1 is SGHVS and CDR2 is FNYEAQ in the germline V gene. The trim removed 1 base at V and 8 bases at J, leaving 11 bases unmatched. Complete variable domain (other parts from reference TRBV7-6 and TRBJ2-1): GAGVSQSPRYKVTKRGQDVALRCDPISGHVSLYWYRQALGQGPEFLTYFNYEAQQDKSGLPNDRFSAERPEGSISTLTIQRTEQRDSAMYRCASSLGGGRALDEQFFGPGTRLTVL.

The rearrangement uses TRBV2 and TRBJ2-1, with 8 bases identical to TRBD1. Germline CDR1 SNHLY, CDR2 FYNNEI. The CDR3 spans 14 residues. The junction had 2 bases not matched to a gene; V was cut back by 7 bases and J by 0 bases. CDR3 DNA: TGTGCCAGCATCGGGACAGGCTCCTACAATGAGCAGTTCTTC. This codes for CASIGTGSYNEQFF.

The chain couples TRBV7-3 to TRBJ2-2; 10 bases agree with TRBD2. Trimming took 0 bases from V and 4 from J; bases not matched to a gene: 8. The germline CDR1 and CDR2 sequences are SGHTA and FQGTGA. The CDR3 is 18 residues long. The CDR3 here is CASSLTATSGASTGELFF. DNA of the CDR3: TGTGCCAGCAGCTTAACAGCTACTAGCGGGGCTAGCACCGGGGAGCTGTTTTTT.